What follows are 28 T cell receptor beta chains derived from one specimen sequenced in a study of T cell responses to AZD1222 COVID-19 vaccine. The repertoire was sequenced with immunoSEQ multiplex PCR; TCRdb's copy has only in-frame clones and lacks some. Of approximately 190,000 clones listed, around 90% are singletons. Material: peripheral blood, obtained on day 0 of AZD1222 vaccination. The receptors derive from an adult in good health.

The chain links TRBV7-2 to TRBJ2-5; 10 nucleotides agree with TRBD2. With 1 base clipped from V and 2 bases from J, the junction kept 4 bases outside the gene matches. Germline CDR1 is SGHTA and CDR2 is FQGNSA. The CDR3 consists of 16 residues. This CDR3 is CASSLVTSGVQETQYF. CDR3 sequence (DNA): TGTGCCAGCAGCTTAGTAACTAGCGGGGTACAAGAGACCCAGTACTTC.

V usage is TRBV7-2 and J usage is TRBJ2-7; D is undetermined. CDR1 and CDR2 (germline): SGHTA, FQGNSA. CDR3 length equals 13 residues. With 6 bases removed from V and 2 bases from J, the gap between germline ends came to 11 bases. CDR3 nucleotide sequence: TGTGCCAGCAGATCTGGCCGGCCCTACGAGCAGTACTTC. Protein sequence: CASRSGRPYEQYF.

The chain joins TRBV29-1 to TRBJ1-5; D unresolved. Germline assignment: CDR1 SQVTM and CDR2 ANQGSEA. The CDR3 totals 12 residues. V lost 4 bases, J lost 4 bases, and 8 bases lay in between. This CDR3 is CSVGEGNQPQHF. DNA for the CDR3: TGCAGCGTTGGTGAAGGGAATCAGCCCCAGCATTTT.

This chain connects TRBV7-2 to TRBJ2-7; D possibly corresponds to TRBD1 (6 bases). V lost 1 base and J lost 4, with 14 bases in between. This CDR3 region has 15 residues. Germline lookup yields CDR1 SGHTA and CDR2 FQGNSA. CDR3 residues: CASSLGGGSSYEQYF. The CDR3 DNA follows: TGTGCCAGCAGCTTAGGAGGGGGAAGCTCTTACGAGCAGTACTTC.

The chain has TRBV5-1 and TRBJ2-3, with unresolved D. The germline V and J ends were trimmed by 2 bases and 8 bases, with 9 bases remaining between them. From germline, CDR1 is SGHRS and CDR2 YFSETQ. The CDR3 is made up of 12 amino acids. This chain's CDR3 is CASSLEAATQYF. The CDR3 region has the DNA TGCGCCAGCAGCTTAGAGGCAGCTACGCAGTATTTT.

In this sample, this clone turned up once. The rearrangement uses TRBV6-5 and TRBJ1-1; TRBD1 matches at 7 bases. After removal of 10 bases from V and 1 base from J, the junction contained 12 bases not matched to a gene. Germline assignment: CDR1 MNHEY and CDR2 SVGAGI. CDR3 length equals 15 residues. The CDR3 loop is CATRPRDRGNTEAFF. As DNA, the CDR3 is TGTGCCACCCGGCCCAGGGACAGAGGGAACACTGAAGCTTTCTTT.

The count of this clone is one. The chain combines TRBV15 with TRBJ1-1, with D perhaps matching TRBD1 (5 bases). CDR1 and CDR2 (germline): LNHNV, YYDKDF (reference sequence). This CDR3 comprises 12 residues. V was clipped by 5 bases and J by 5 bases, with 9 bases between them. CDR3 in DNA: TGTGCCACCAGCTGGGGGGGAACTGAAGCTTTCTTT. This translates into CATSWGGTEAFF.

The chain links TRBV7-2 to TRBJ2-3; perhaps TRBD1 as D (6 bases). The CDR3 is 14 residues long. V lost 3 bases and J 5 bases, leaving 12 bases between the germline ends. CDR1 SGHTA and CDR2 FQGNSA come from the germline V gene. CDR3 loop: CASSLGTNVDTQYF. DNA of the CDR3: TGTGCCAGCAGCTTGGGGACAAACGTAGATACGCAGTATTTT.

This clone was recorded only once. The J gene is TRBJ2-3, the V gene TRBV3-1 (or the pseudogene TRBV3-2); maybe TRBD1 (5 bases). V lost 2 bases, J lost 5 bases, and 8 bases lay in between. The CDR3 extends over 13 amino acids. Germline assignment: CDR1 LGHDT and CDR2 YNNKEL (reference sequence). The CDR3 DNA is TGTGCCAGCAGCCAATTCACAGGAGATACGCAGTATTTT. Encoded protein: CASSQFTGDTQYF.

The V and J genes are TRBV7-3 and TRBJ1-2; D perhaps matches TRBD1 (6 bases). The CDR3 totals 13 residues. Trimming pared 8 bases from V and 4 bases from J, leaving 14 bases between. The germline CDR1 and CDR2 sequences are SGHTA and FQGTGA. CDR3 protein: CASGLSGAYGYTF. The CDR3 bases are TGTGCCAGCGGTCTATCAGGGGCCTATGGCTACACCTTC.

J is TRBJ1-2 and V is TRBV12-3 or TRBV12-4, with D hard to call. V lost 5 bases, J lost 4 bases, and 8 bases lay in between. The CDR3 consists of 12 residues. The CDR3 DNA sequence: TGTGCCAGCAGTACAGACTCCTATGGCTACACCTTC. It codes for CASSTDSYGYTF.

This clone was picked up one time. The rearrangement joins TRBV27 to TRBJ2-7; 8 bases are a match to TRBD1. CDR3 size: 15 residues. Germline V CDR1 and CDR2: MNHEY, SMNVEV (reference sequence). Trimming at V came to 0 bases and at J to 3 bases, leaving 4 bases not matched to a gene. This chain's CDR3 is CASSLSRTGSYEQYF. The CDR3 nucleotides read TGTGCCAGCAGTTTATCAAGGACAGGGAGCTACGAGCAGTACTTC.

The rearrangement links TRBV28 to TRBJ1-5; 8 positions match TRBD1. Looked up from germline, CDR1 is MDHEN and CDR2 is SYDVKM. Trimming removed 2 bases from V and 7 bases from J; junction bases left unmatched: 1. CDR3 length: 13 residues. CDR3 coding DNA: TGTGCCAGCAGTTTAAACAGGGGGCAGCCCCAGCATTTT. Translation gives CASSLNRGQPQHF.

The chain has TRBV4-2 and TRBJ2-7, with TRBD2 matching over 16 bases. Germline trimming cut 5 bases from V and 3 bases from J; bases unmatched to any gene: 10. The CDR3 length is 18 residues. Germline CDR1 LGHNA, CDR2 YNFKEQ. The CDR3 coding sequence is TGTGCCAGCAGCGTACGGGGACTAGCGGGAGGGTCCGACTACGAGCAGTACTTC. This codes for CASSVRGLAGGSDYEQYF.

The CDR3 DNA reads as TGTGCCAGCAGTGATCGGAGCAATCAGCCCCAGCATTTT. It yields the protein CASSDRSNQPQHF. This chain uses TRBV6-4 with TRBJ1-5; D call uncertain. Germline loops: CDR1 MRHNA, CDR2 SNTAGT. The V gene lost 3 bases and the J gene lost 1 base, with 4 bases spanning the gap. CDR3 size: 13 residues.

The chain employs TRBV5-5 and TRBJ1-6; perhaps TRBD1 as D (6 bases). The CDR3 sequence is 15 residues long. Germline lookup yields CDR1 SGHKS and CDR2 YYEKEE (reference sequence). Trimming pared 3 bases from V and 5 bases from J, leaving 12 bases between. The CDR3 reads CASSSGTGHNSPLHF. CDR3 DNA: TGTGCCAGCAGCTCAGGAACAGGGCATAATTCACCCCTCCACTTT.

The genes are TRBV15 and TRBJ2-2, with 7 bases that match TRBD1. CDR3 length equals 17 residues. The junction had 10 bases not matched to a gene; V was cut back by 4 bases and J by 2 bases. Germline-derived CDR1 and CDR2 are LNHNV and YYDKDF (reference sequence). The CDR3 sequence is CATSKDRTGRNTGELFF. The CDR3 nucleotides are TGTGCCACCAGCAAAGACAGGACAGGCAGAAACACCGGGGAGCTGTTTTTT.

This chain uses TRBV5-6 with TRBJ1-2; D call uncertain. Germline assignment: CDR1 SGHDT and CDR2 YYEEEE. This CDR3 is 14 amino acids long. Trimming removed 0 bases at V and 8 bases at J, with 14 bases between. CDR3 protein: CASSLGWTGRGYTF. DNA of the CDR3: TGTGCCAGCAGCTTGGGATGGACCGGACGGGGCTACACCTTC. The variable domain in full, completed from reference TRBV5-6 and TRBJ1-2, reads DAGVTQSPTHLIKTRGQQVTLRCSPKSGHDTVSWYQQALGQGPQFIFQYYEEEERQRGNFPDRFSGHQFPNYSSELNVNALLLGDSALYLCASSLGWTGRGYTFGSGTRLTVV.

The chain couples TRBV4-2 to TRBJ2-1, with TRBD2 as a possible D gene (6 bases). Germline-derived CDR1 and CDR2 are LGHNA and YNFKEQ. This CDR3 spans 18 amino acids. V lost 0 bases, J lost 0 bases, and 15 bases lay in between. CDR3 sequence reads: CASSQERPSARSYNEQFF. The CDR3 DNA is TGTGCCAGCAGCCAAGAACGACCTAGCGCCCGCTCCTACAATGAGCAGTTCTTC.

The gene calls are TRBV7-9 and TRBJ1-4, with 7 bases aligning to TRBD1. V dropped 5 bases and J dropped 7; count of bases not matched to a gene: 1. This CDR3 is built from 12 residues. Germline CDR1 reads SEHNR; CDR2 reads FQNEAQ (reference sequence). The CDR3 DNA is TGTGCCAGCAGCCAGGGGGGTGAAAAACTGTTTTTT. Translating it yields CASSQGGEKLFF.

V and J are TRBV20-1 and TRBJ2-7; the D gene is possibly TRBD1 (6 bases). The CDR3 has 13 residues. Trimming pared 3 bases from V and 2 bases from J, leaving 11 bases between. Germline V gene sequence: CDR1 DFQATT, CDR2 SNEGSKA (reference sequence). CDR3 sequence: CSASDRKAYEQYF. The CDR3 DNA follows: TGCAGTGCTAGTGACAGGAAGGCCTACGAGCAGTACTTC.

The CDR3 protein is CASSPLLSGANVLTF. In nucleotides, the CDR3 is TGTGCCAGCAGCCCTTTGCTCTCTGGGGCCAACGTCCTGACTTTC. The chain joins TRBV7-9 to TRBJ2-6; D uncertain. Germline V CDR1 and CDR2: SEHNR, FQNEAQ (reference sequence). Trimming shortened V by 5 bases and J by 0 bases, and 8 bases separated the two germline ends. There are 15 residues in the CDR3.

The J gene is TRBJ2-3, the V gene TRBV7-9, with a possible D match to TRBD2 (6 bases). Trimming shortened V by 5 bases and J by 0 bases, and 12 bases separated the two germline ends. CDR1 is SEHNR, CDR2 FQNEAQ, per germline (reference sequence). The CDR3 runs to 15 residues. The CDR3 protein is CASSLGEASTDTQYF. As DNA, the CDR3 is TGTGCCAGCAGCCTCGGGGAGGCGAGCACAGATACGCAGTATTTT. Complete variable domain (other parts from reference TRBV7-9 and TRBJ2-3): DTGVSQNPRHKITKRGQNVTFRCDPISEHNRLYWYRQTLGQGPEFLTYFQNEAQLEKSRLLSDRFSAERPKGSFSTLEIQRTEQGDSAMYLCASSLGEASTDTQYFGPGTRLTVL.

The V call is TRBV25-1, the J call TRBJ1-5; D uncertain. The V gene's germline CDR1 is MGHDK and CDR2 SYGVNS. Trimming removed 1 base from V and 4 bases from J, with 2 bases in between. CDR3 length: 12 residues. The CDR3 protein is CASSELNQPQHF. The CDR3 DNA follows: TGTGCCAGCAGTGAATTGAATCAGCCCCAGCATTTT. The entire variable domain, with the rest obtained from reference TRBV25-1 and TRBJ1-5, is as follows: EADIYQTPRYLVIGTGKKITLECSQTMGHDKMYWYQQDPGMELHLIHYSYGVNSTEKGDLSSESTVSRIRTEHFPLTLESARPSHTSQYLCASSELNQPQHFGDGTRLSIL.

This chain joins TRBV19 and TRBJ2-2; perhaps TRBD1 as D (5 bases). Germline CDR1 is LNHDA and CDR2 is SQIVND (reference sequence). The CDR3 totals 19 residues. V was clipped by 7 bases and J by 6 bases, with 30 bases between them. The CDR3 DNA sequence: TGTGCCAGTACCAATCGAGGATTTGGCAGGGTAAACTTCGCCGGGGAGCTGTTTTTT. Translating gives CASTNRGFGRVNFAGELFF. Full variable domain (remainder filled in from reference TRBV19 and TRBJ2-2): DGGITQSPKYLFRKEGQNVTLSCEQNLNHDAMYWYRQDPGQGLRLIYYSQIVNDFQKGDIAEGYSVSREKKESFPLTVTSAQKNPTAFYLCASTNRGFGRVNFAGELFFGEGSRLTVL.

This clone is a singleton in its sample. Written as DNA, the CDR3 is TGTGCCAGCAGCTTTGAGGCTAACTATGGCTACACCTTC. It codes for CASSFEANYGYTF. This chain uses TRBV7-2 with TRBJ1-2, with D uncertain. The CDR3 consists of 13 residues. CDR1 and CDR2 (germline): SGHTA, FQGNSA. V lost 3 bases to trimming and J lost 0 bases, with 5 bases between them.

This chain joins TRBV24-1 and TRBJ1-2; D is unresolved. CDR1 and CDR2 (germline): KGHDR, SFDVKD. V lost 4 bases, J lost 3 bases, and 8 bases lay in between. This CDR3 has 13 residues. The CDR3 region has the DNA TGTGCCACCAGTGAACCGACCCACTATGGCTACACCTTC. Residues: CATSEPTHYGYTF.

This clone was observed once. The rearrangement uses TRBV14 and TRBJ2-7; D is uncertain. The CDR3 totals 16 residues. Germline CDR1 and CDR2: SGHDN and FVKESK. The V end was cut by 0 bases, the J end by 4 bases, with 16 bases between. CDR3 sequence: CASSQEGQAAPYEQYF. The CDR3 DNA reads TGTGCCAGCAGCCAAGAAGGGCAGGCGGCCCCTTACGAGCAGTACTTC.